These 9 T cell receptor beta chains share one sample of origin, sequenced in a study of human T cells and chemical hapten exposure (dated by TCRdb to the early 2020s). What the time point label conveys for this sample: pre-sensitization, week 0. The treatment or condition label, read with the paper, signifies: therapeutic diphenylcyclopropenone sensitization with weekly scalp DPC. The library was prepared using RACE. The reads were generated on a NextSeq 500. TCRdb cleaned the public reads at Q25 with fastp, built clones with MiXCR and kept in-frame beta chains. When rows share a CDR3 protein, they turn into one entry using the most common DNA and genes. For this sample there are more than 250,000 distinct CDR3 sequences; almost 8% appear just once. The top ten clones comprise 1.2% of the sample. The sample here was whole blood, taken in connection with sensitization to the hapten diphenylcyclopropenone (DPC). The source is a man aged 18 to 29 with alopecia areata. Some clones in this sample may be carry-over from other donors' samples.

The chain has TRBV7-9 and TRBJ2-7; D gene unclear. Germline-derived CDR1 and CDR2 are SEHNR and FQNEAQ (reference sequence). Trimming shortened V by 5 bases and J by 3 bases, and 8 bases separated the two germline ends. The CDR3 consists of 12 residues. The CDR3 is CASSPWHYEQYF. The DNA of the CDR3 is TGTGCCAGCAGCCCCTGGCACTACGAGCAGTACTTC.

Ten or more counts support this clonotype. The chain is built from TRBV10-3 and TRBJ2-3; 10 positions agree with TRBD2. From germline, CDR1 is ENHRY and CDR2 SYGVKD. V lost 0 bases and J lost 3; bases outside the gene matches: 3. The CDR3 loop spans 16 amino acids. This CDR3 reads CAISESTSGRTDTQYF. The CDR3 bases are TGTGCCATCAGTGAGTCGACTAGCGGGCGAACAGATACGCAGTATTTT.

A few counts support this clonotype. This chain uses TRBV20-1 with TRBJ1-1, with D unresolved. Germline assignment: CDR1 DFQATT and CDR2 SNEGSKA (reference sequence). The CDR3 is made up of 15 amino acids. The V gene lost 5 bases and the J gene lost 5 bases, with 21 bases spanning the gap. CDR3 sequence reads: CSARHSRPRRTEAFF. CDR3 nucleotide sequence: TGCAGTGCTCGGCATTCCCGACCCCGAAGGACTGAAGCTTTCTTT.

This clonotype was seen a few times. CDR3 DNA sequence: TGTGCCAGCAGCTTCGGGGCTTTCGCCAAAAACATTCAGTACTTC. It translates to CASSFGAFAKNIQYF. V and J are TRBV7-2 and TRBJ2-4, with D possibly called TRBD1 or TRBD2 (5 bases each). The CDR3 spans 15 residues. The germline V and J ends were trimmed by 3 bases and 1 base, with 10 bases remaining between them. Germline values: CDR1 SGHTA, CDR2 FQGNSA.

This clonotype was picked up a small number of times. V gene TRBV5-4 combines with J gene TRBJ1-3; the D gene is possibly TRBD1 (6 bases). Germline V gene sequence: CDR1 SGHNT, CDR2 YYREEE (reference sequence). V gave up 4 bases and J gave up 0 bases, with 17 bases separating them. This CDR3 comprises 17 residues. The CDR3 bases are TGTGCCAGCAGCCCCGCCTTGGGGGCGAGCTCTGGAAACACCATATATTTT. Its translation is CASSPALGASSGNTIYF. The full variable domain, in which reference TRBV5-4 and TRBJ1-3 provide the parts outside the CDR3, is ETGVTQSPTHLIKTRGQQVTLRCSSQSGHNTVSWYQQALGQGPQFIFQYYREEENGRGNFPPRFSGLQFPNYSSELNVNALELDDSALYLCASSPALGASSGNTIYFGEGSWLTVV.

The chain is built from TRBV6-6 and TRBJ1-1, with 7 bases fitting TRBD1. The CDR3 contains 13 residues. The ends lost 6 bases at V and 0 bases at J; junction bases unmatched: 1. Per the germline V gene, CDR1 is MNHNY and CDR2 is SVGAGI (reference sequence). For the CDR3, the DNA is TGTGCCAGCAGAACAGGGGTGAACACTGAAGCTTTCTTT. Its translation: CASRTGVNTEAFF.

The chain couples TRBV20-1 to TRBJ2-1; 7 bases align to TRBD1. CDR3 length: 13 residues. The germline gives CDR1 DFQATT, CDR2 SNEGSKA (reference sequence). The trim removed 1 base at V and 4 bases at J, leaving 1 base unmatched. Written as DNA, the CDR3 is TGCAGTGCTAGAGTACAGGGGTACAATGAGCAGTTCTTC. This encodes CSARVQGYNEQFF.

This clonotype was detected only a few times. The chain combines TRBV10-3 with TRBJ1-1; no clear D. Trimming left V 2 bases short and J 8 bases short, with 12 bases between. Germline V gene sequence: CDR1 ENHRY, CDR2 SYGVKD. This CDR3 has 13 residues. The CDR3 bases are TGTGCCATCAGTGAGGGAACATCCAACGAAGCTTTCTTT. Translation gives CAISEGTSNEAFF.

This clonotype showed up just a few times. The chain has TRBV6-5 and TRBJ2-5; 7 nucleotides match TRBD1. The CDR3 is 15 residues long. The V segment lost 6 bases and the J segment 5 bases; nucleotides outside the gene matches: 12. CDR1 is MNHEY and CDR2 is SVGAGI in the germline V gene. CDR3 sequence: CASSRLPTGFETQYF. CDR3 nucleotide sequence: TGTGCCAGCAGCCGCCTCCCGACAGGGTTTGAGACCCAGTACTTC.